The 2 T cell receptor beta chains given below trace back to one sample, sequenced in a study of T cell changes during pregnancy in multiple sclerosis. Sequenced by immunoSEQ multiplex PCR; TCRdb stores in-frame clones only, minus some. The sample has approximately 120,000 clones; roughly 97% are singletons. Sequenced material: peripheral blood, taken after pregnancy. These receptors were collected from a female donor with multiple sclerosis, enrolled in a pregnancy study.

This chain links TRBV28 with TRBJ1-1, with D possibly matching TRBD1 (5 bases). CDR1 is MDHEN and CDR2 is SYDVKM in the germline V gene. V was shortened by 8 bases and J by 5 bases, with 12 bases between the two germline ends. The CDR3 length is 12 residues. CDR3 loop: CASLGVRTEAFF. The DNA for the CDR3 is TGTGCCAGCCTAGGGGTGAGGACTGAAGCTTTCTTT.

V usage is TRBV28 and J usage is TRBJ2-7, with 11 bases identical to TRBD2. The CDR3 consists of 15 residues. Germline loops: CDR1 MDHEN, CDR2 SYDVKM. J lost 5 bases, V lost 6 bases, and 9 bases had no gene match. In nucleotides, the CDR3 is TGTGCCAGCAGCCCGGGACTAGCGGCTGTAAACGAGCAGTACTTC. This codes for CASSPGLAAVNEQYF.